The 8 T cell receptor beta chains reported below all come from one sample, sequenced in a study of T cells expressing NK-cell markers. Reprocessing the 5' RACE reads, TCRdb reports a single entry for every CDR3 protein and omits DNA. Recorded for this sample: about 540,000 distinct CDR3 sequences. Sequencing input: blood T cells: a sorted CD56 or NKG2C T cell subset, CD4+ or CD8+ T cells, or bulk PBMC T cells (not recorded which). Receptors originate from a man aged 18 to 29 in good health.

The CDR3 sequence is CASRPRDPQETQYF. The V and J genes are TRBV12-3 or TRBV12-4 and TRBJ2-5; TCRdb's assignment of TRBD1 cannot be checked, as there is no DNA. The CDR3 runs 14 residues.

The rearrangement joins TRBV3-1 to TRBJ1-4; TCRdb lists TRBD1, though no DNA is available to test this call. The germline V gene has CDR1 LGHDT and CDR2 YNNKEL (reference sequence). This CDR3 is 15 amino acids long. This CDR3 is CASSQGEQGGEKLFF.

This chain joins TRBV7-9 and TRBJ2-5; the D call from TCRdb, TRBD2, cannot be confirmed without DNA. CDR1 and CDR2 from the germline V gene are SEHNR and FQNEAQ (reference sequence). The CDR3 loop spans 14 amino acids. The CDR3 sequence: CASSLQGQEETQYF.

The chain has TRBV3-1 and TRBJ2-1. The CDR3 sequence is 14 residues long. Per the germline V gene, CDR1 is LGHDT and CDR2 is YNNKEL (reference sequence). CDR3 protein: CASTLDPKSSEQFF.

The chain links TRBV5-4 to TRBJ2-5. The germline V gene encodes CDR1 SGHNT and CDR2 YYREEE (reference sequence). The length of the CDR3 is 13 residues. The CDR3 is CASSVQNGETQYF.

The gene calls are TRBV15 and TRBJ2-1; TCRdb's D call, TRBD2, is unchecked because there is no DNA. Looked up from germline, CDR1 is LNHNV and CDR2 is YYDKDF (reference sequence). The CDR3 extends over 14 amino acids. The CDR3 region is CATGTSGGYNEQFF.

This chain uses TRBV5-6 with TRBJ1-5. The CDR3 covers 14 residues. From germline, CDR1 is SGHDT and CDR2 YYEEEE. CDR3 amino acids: CASSLFGGNQPQHF. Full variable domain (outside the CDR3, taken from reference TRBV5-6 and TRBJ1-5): DAGVTQSPTHLIKTRGQQVTLRCSPKSGHDTVSWYQQALGQGPQFIFQYYEEEERQRGNFPDRFSGHQFPNYSSELNVNALLLGDSALYLCASSLFGGNQPQHFGDGTRLSIL.

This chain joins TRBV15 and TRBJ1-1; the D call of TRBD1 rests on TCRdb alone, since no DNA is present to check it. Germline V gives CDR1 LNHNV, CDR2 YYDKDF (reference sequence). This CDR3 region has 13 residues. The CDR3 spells CATSRVSITEAFF.